This T cell receptor (beta chain) was identified during a study of blood T cells in healthy people across ages (dated by TCRdb to the mid-2010s). Notes on the research overall: In model experiments, template switching captured about one uniquely barcoded TCR beta cDNA molecule for every two T cells. Age-related changes in TCR beta repertoire diversity were measured in the study by deep sequencing normalized with unique cDNA molecular identifiers. The donors were split into four age groups: young (average about 16 years), middle-aged (roughly 40), aged (more than 60) and long-lived (approximately 80). Using the same blood draw, the study looked at two additional independent replicas of 1 million unique cDNA reads for two donors, one aged 18 to 30 and the other aged 80 or older.

The method behind the library was 5' RACE. The sequencer was an Illumina HiSeq 2500. A second roughly 6 to 12 cycle PCR used a sample-barcoded 5' primer and a J-beta primer mix. A template-switch 5' adaptor carrying 12 random nucleotides introduced a unique molecular identifier onto each TCR beta cDNA molecule. At least 2.5 million CDR3-containing paired-end reads were obtained from each sample. First-strand cDNA was synthesized from all RNA with the Mint cDNA synthesis kit, primed by a TRBC-specific oligonucleotide. All cDNA was treated with uracil-DNA glycosylase and then went through a first 18-cycle PCR with the universal primers M1SS and BC2_uni_R. On the study's bioinformatics: For normalization, 1 million high-quality reads were randomly selected from each sample, with every read carrying a distinct molecular identifier. Instead of being binned into consensus sequences, reads that shared molecular identifiers were thrown out. MiTCR, run with a Q25 quality threshold and the strictest error-elimination algorithm, handled CDR3 identification, clonotype clustering and error correction. A nonparametric unseen species model using Euler transformation provided a lower-bound estimate of total TCR beta diversity. The public reads were reanalyzed by TCRdb: fastp trimming at Q25, MiXCR alignment, in-frame beta chains only. All rows with the same CDR3 protein become a single entry with the most common DNA and genes. TCRdb, not the original authors, processed these V and J calls. The sample table contains around 1,000,000 distinct CDR3 sequences; only one count was recorded for approximately 25% of them. Approximately 0.75% of the sample lies in the top ten.

The donors were 40 or so Caucasian individuals from Russia, aged 6 to 90 years, who were systemically healthy. Around 9.7 milliliters of peripheral blood were collected from each donor into EDTA-treated Vacutainer tubes. PBMCs were isolated by Ficoll-Paque density-gradient centrifugation, with at least 6.5 million obtained per sample. Total RNA, at least 6 micrograms per sample, was extracted from PBMCs with Trizol reagent. The percentages of naive CD45RAhigh/CD27high T cells were determined by flow cytometry on a PBMC aliquot from every donor. The CDR3 goes from the cysteine to the phenylalanine over 16 residues. The sequence is cut down to CDR3 DNA, 48 bases in frame from base 1. For CDR1 and CDR2, the germline V gene lists MNHNS and SASEGT. Relative to germline, V is 6 bases shorter and J is 2 bases shorter, with 19 bases between their ends. A remark on this clonotype: Its antigen is still unknown. The input lacks base qualities; no much larger clone sits a single base away.

The paper's findings and limits, for the study overall: The percentage of naive T cells measured by flow cytometry correlated strongly with observed TCR beta diversity. Because the CMV infection status of the donors was unknown, age-related changes in expanded clonotypes may potentially have been confounded. Estimates of total diversity from one million sequenced T cells were regarded as lower bounds and underestimates. Since profiling was done on bulk unsorted PBMCs, naive and antigen-experienced compartments could not be conclusively compared. Compared with the aged group, the long-lived group had more naive CD4+ T cells, fewer expanded clones and increased TCR diversity, suggesting age selection. As age increased, observed TCR beta diversity per million T cells dropped in a roughly linear way, and a significant reduction was already evident by age about 40.

This same sample was also part of a study on T cells of mothers and their children. The second study's authors report: Donors were nine systemically healthy Caucasian individuals: three mothers and their six children. cDNA synthesis consumed the entire amount of extracted RNA, loaded at approximately 1.6 ug RNA in each 15 ul reaction. In the second PCR, the M1S primer added sample barcodes and 2-4 random nucleotides. Over 8.5 million TCR beta CDR3 reads were obtained for each mother, and approximately 3 million reads were obtained for each child. Thymic selection similarly shapes TCR recombination output in related and unrelated pairs, with minor effect from inherited differences. Normalized repertoire overlap in related mother-child pairs was always slightly higher than in unrelated mother-child pairs, but the difference was never significant. No persistent microchimeric T cell clones were found, with a detection sensitivity of roughly 99 clones per million clonotypes. To look for features that set related mother-child pairs apart from unrelated individuals, the researchers ran deep NGS to compare the TCR beta repertoires of mothers and children. Mothers averaged about 37 +/- 4 years of age and children averaged approximately 11 +/- 4 years. After adapter ligation with NEBNext reagents, the libraries were sequenced on Illumina HiSeq 2000 with 100+100 nt paired-end reads. To prevent cross-contamination, the mother and child libraries were prepared one month apart and sequenced in separate runs. Each donor had between about 450,000 and 2,200,000 distinct TCR beta clonotypes identified. Naive TCR beta clonotypes were estimated from low-frequency clonotypes matched to each donor's FACS-determined naive share, without sorting.

Source material: blood. This TCR was sampled from a girl aged 2 to 9 in good health. The V gene is TRBV6-1 and the J gene is TRBJ1-1; tentative D gene TRBD1, with 6 bases matching. The DNA is TGTGCCAGCAGGGACTTGACAGGTAGCGCTAACACTGAAGCTTTCTTT. Its protein reads: CASRDLTGSANTEAFF.